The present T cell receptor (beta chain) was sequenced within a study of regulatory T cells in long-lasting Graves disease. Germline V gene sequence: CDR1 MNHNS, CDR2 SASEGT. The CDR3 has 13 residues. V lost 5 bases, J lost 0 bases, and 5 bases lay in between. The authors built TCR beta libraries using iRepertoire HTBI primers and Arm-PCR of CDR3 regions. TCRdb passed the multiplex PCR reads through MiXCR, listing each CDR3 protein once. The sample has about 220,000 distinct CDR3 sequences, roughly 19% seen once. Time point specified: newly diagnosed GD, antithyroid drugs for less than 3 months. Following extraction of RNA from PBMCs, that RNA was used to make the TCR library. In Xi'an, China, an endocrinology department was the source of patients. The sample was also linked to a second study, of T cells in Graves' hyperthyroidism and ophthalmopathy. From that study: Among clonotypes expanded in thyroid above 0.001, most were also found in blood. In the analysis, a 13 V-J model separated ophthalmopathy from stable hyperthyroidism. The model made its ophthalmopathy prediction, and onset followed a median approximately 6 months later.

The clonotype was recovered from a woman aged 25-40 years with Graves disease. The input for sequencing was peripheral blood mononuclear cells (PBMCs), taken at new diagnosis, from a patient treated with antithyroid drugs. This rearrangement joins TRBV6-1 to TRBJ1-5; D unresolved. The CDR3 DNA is TGTGCCAGCAGTACCAATAGCAATCAGCCCCAGCATTTT. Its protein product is CASSTNSNQPQHF.